This T cell receptor beta chain was obtained from a study of beta chain features in type 1 diabetes. The overall study: Patients looked much like healthy donors when it came to age, gender and cell yields.

Expressed TCRB transcripts were sequenced, since all the RNA that had been isolated was reverse transcribed. The table came from immunoSEQ multiplex PCR; TCRdb's copy has only in-frame clones and leaves some out. The table shows about 620,000 clones, with 15% occurring only once. Trimming took 2 bases from V and 4 from J; bases not matched to a gene: 10. Germline V gene lookup returns CDR1 LGHNA and CDR2 YSLEER. The CDR3 extends over 17 amino acids. This clone was detected a few times. V gene TRBV4-3 combines with J gene TRBJ2-5; 10 bases are a match to TRBD2. The sequenced sample consisted of naive CD4+ T cells from blood. This receptor was taken from a young man in good health. The CDR3 nucleotides read TGCGCCAGCAGCCAAAATAGTCTAGCGGGAGTGGGAGAGACCCAGTACTTC. It specifies CASSQNSLAGVGETQYF.